This T cell receptor beta chain stems from a study of shared clonotypes between healthy human individuals. The wider study: Sampling drew on donors who were a couple of women and three men aged 18 to 49.

Germline V gene lookup returns CDR1 SGDLS and CDR2 YYNGEE. Trimming removed 0 bases from V and 0 bases from J, with 7 bases in between. CDR3 size: 14 residues. The healthy adult donors were HIV-negative and reported no recent acute infections or vaccinations. Points on this clone: Its antigen remains unknown. This same CDR3 is encoded by further DNA sequences in the sample.

Repertoires were generated with immunoSEQ multiplex PCR, while TCRdb's copy carries only in-frame clones and drops some. The sample contains roughly 2.2 million clones, 93% of which appear only once. Study-wide results and limits: The naive CD4 repertoires of four donors were compared, and approximately 4.7% of clonotypes were shared. Clonotype sharing among donors was thought likely to change with sequencing depth.

The gene calls are TRBV9 and TRBJ2-7; D is possibly TRBD2 (5 bases). Sequenced sample: naive CD4+ T cells from PBMCs. As to subset: CD45RA+ positively selected. The origin of this receptor is a man between 18 and 29 years old in good health. Some clones in this sample may be carry-over from other donors' samples. This chain's CDR3 is CASSVGRGSYEQYF. The CDR3 DNA reads as TGTGCCAGCAGCGTAGGTCGGGGCTCCTACGAGCAGTACTTC.